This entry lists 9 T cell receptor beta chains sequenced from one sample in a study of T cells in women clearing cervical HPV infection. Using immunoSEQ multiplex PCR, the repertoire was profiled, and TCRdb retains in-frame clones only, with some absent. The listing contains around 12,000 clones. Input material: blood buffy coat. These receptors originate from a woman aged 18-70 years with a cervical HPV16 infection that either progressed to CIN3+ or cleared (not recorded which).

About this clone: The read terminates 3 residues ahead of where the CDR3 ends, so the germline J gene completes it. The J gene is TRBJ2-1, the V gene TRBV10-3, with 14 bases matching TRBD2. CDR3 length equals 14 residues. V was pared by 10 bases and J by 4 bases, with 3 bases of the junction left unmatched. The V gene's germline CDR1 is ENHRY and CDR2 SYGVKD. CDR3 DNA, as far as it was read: TGTGCCACCCGGACTAGCGGGGGGTACAATGAG. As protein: CATRTSGGYNE. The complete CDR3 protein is CATRTSGGYNEQFF.

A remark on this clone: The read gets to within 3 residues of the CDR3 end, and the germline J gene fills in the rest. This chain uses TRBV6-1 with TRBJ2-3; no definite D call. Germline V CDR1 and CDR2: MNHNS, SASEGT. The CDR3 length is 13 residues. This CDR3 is CASSEESIGTQYF. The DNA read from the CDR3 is TGTGCCAGCAGTGAAGAGAGCATCGGGACG.

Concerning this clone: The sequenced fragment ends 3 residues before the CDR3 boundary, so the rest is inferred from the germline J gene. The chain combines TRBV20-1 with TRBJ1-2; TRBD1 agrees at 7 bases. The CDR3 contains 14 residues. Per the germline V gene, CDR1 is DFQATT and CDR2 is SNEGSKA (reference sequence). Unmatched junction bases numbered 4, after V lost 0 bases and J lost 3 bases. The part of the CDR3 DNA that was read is TGCAGTGCTAGAGACCGAGGGACAGACTATGGC. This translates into CSARDRGTDYG. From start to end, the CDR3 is CSARDRGTDYGYTF.

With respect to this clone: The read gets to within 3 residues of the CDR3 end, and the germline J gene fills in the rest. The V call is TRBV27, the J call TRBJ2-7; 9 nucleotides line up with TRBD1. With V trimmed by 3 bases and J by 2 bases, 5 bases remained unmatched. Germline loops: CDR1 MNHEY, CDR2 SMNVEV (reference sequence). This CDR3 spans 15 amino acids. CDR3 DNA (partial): TGTGCCAGCAGTTTGAGGGGACAGGGAACCTACGAG. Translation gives CASSLRGQGTYE. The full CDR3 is CASSLRGQGTYEQYF.

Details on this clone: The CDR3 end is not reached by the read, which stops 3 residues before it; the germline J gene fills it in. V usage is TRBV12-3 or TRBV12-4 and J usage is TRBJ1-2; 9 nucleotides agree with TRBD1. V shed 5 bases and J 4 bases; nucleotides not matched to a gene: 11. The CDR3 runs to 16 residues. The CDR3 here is CASSPPGTGLGYGYTF. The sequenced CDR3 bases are TGTGCCAGCAGTCCTCCCGGGACAGGGTTGGGCTATGGC.

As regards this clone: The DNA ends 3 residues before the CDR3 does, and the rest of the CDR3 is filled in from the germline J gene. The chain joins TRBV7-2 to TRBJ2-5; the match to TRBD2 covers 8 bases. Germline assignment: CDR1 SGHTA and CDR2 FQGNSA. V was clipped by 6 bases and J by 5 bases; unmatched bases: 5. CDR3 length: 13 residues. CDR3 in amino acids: CASSIPSGETQYF. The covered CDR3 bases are TGTGCCAGCAGTATCCCTAGCGGGGAGACC.

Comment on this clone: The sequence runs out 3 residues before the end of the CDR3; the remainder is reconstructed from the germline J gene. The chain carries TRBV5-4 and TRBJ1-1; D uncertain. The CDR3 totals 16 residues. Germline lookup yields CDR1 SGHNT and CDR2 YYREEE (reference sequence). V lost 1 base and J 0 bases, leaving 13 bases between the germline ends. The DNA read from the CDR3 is TGTGCCAGCAGCTTGTACAGACCGGGGATGAACACTGAA. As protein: CASSLYRPGMNTE. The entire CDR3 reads CASSLYRPGMNTEAFF.

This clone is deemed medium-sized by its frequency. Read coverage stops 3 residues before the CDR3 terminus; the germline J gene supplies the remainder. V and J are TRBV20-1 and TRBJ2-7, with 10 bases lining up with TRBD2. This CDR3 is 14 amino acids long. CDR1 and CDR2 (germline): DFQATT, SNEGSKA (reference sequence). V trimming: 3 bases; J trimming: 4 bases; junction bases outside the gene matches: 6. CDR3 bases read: TGCAGTGCTAGTAGCGGGGGGCTTGGTTACGAG. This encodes CSASSGGLGYE. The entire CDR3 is CSASSGGLGYEQYF.

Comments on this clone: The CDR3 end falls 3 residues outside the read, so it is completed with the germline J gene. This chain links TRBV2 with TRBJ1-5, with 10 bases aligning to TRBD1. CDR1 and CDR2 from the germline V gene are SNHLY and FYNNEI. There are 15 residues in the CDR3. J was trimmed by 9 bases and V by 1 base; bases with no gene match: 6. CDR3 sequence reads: CASSEGPRDRGPQHF. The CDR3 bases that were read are TGTGCCAGCAGTGAAGGACCCCGGGACAGGGGGCCC.